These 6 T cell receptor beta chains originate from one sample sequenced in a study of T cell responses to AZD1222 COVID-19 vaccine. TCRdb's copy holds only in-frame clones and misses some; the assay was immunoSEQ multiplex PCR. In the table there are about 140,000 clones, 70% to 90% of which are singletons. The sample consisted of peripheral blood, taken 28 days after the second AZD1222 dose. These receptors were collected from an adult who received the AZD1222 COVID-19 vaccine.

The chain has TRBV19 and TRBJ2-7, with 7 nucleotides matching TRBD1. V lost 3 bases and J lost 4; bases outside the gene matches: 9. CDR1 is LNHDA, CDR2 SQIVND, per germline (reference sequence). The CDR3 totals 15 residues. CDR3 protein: CASSISGQPRYEQYF. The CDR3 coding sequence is TGTGCCAGTAGTATTTCGGGACAGCCTCGTTACGAGCAGTACTTC.

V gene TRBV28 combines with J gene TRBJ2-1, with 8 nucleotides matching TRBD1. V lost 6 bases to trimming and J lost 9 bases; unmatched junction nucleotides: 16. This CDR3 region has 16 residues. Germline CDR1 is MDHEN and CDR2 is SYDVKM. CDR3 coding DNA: TGTGCCAGCAGCCTTTCTCCGGGACAGGCCCTAAGTGAGCAGTTCTTC. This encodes CASSLSPGQALSEQFF.

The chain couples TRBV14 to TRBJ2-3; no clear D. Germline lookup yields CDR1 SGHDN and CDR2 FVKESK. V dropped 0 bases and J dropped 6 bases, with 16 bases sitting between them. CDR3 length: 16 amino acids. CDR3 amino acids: CASSQDRLTLRDTQYF. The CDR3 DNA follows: TGTGCCAGCAGCCAAGATAGGTTGACCCTCCGGGATACGCAGTATTTT.

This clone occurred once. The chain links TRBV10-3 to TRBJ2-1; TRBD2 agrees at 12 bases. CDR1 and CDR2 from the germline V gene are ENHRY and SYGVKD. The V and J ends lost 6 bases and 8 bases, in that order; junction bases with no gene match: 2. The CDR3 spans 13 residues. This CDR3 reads CAIRTSGRDEQFF. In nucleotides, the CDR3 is TGTGCCATCAGGACTAGCGGGAGAGATGAGCAGTTCTTC.

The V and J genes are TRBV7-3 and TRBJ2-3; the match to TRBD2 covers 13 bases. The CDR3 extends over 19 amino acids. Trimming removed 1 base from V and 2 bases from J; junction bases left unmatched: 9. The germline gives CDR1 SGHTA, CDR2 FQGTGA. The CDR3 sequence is CASSLRPRTSGGITDTQYF. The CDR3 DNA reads TGTGCCAGCAGCTTAAGGCCCCGGACTAGCGGGGGTATCACAGATACGCAGTATTTT. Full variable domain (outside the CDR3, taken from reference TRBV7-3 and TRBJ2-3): GAGVSQTPSNKVTEKGKYVELRCDPISGHTALYWYRQSLGQGPEFLIYFQGTGAADDSGLPNDRFFAVRPEGSVSTLKIQRTERGDSAVYLCASSLRPRTSGGITDTQYFGPGTRLTVL.

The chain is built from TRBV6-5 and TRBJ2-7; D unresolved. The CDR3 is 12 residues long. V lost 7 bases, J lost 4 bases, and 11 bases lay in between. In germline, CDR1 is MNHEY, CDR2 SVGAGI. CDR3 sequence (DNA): TGTGCCAGCAATCCAGTAGGGTACGAGCAGTACTTC. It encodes CASNPVGYEQYF.